This T cell receptor (beta chain) is drawn from a study of T-cell memory formation after mild COVID-19. The wider study: TCR clusters mostly belonged to single donors.

TCRdb called the 5' RACE reads again in MiXCR, with one record for every CDR3 protein. The repertoire holds some 190,000 distinct CDR3 sequences, around 17% seen once, with roughly 2.4% in the top ten. V was shortened by 2 bases and J by 7 bases, with 13 bases between the two germline ends. Per the germline V gene, CDR1 is SGHKS and CDR2 is YYEKEE (reference sequence). The CDR3 is 13 residues long. This TCR came from an adult woman who had mild COVID-19 (a few samples of this study predate the infection). Cell type and time point are not known. The specimen sequenced was PBMCs or a T cell subset sorted from them (not recorded which). The chain employs TRBV5-5 and TRBJ2-7; D gene ambiguous. Here the CDR3 DNA reads TGTGCCAGCAGCTTAACCGGGTCCTTGGAGCAGTACTTC. Its protein product is CASSLTGSLEQYF.